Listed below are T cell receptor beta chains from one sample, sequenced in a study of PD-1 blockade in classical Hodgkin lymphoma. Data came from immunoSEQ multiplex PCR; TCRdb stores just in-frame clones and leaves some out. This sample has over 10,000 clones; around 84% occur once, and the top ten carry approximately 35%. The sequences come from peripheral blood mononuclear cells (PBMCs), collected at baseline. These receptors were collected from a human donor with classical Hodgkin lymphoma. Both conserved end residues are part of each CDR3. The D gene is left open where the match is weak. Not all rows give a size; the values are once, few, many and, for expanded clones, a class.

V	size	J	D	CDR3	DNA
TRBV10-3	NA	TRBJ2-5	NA	CAASSNEAETQYF	TGTGCCGCGTCCTCTAACGAAGCCGAGACCCAGTACTTC
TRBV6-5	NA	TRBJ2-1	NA	CASSLRDYNEQFF	TGTGCCAGCAGCCTCCGGGACTACAATGAGCAGTTCTTC
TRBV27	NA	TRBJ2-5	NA	CASSFGGGETQYF	TGTGCCAGCAGTTTCGGAGGAGGCGAGACCCAGTACTTC
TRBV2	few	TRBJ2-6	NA	CASSEQVTSNVLTF	TGTGCCAGCAGTGAGCAGGTCACCTCCAACGTCCTGACTTTC
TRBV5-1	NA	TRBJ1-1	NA	CASSLTRKNTEAFF	TGCGCCAGCAGCTTGACCCGCAAGAACACTGAAGCTTTCTTT
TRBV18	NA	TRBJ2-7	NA	CASSPGGYEQYF	TGTGCCAGCTCCCCCGGGGGCTACGAGCAGTACTTC
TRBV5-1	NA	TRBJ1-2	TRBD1	CASSLEDRGPEGYTF	TGCGCCAGCAGCTTGGAGGACAGGGGGCCGGAGGGCTACACCTTC
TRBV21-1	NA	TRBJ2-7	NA	CASSLIGQVIWEAGQGIEQYF	TGTGCCAGCAGCTTAATCGGGCAGGTTATATGGGAAGCGGGACAGGGGATCGAGCAGTACTTC
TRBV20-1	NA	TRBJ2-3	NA	CSAVGLAQYF	TGCAGTGCTGTAGGACTTGCGCAGTATTTT
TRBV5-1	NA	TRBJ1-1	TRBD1	CASSRQGPNTEAFF	TGCGCCAGCTCGAGACAGGGCCCGAACACTGAAGCTTTCTTT
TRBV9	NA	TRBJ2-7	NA	CASSPHEGPYLYEQYF	TGTGCCAGCAGCCCACATGAAGGGCCCTACCTCTACGAGCAGTACTTC
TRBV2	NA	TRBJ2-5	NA	CASKAASQETQYF	TGTGCCAGCAAGGCGGCTAGCCAAGAGACCCAGTACTTC
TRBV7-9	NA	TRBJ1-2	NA	CASSFISADLNGWWGYTF	TGTGCCAGCAGCTTTATTAGCGCAGATCTTAACGGATGGTGGGGCTACACCTTC
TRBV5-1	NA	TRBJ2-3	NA	CASSSTTDTQYF	TGCGCCAGCAGCTCTACCACAGATACGCAGTATTTT
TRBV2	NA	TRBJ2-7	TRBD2	CASSVLAGESYF	TGTGCCAGCAGTGTATTAGCGGGAGAATCGTACTTC
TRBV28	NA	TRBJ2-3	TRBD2	CASSTRTSGGPSTDTQYF	TGTGCCAGCAGTACGCGGACTAGCGGGGGTCCTAGCACAGATACGCAGTATTTT
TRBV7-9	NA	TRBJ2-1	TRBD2	CASRVAGVHNEQFF	TGTGCCAGCAGAGTAGCGGGAGTCCACAATGAGCAGTTCTTC
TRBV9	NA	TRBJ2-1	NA	CASSVSDRLGYNEQFF	TGTGCCAGCAGCGTCTCCGACAGGCTAGGATACAATGAGCAGTTCTTC
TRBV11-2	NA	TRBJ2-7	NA	CASSLDGDEQYF	TGTGCCAGCAGCTTAGATGGCGACGAGCAGTACTTC
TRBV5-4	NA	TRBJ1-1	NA	CASSLALNTEAFF	TGTGCCAGCAGCTTGGCCCTGAACACTGAAGCTTTCTTT
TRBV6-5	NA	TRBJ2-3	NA	CASSYGDTQYF	TGTGCCAGCAGTTATGGGGATACGCAGTATTTT
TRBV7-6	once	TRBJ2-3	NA	CASSYRGGGHTDTQYF	TGTGCCAGCAGTTACAGGGGGGGAGGACACACAGATACGCAGTATTTT
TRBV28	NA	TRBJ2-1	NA	CASSPGEGEHEQFF	TGTGCCAGCAGTCCCGGGGAGGGGGAACACGAGCAGTTCTTC
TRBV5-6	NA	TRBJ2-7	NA	CASSFVSGLLYEQYF	TGTGCCAGCAGCTTTGTGAGCGGCCTCCTCTACGAGCAGTACTTC
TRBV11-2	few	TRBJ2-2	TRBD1	CATHGQGLREYTGELFF	TGTGCCACCCATGGACAGGGGCTCAGGGAATACACCGGGGAGCTGTTTTTT
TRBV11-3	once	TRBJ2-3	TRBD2	CASSLGTSGGRVSDTQYF	TGTGCCAGCAGCCTCGGGACTAGCGGGGGCCGGGTTTCAGATACGCAGTATTTT